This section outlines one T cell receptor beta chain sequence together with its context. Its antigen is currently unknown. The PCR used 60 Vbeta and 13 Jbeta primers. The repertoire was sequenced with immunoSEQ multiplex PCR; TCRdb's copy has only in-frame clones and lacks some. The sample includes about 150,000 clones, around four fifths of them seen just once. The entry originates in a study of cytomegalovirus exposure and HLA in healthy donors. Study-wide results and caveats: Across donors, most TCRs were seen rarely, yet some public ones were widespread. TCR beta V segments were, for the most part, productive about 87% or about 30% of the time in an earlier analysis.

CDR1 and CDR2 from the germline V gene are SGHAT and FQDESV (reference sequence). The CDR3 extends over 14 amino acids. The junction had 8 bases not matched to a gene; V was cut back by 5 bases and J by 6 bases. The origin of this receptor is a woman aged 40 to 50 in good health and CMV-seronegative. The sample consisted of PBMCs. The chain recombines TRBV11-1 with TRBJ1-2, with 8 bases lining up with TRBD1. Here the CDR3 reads CASSLGQGRNGYTF. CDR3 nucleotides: TGTGCCAGCAGCCTCGGACAGGGTAGAAATGGCTACACCTTC.